This entry features one T cell receptor beta chain sequence. Its target is unknown. Profiled with immunoSEQ multiplex PCR; TCRdb holds only in-frame clones, not every one. Altogether approximately 190,000 clones are present, about nine tenths being singletons, with the ten largest covering under 3.5%. The record originates from a study of T cell responses to AZD1222 COVID-19 vaccine. Findings and caveats of the study: Spike-specific TCR breadth rose after two AZD1222 doses, and depth rose as well. White British donors predominated, females outnumbered males, and clonal diversity was possibly underestimated. Along spike, vaccine-associated CD4 TCRs were found throughout, with dominance at 160-218 and 743-854.

This clonotype originated in an adult in good health. The source was peripheral blood, collected on day 0 of MenACWY control vaccination.

CDR3 sequence (DNA): TGCAGCGTTGAAGCGGCCGGGGAGCTGTTTTTT. It specifies CSVEAAGELFF. This chain connects TRBV29-1 to TRBJ2-2; D is uncertain. This CDR3 is 11 amino acids long. CDR1 and CDR2 (germline): SQVTM, ANQGSEA. Between the trimmed V and J ends, which lost 1 base and 6 bases, there was a span of 3 bases.